What follows describes a single T cell receptor (beta chain). Germline CDR1 is KGHDR and CDR2 is SFDVKD. This CDR3 region has 15 residues. V lost 9 bases and J lost 1; bases outside the gene matches: 7. These data are taken from a study of blood T cell repertoires in COVID-19. Study details: Sites across the United States, Italy and Spain contributed samples from acute and convalescent COVID-19. Sample material is recorded as cDNA or gDNA derived from T cells, B-cell-depleted T cells, or PBMCs.

Original analysis: Reference gene primer amplification in the assay estimated nucleated cell counts. The method was immunoSEQ multiplex PCR; TCRdb's version includes in-frame clones alone and lacks a portion of them. V and J calls and clone size are copied from that table; D and trimming were computed from the DNA. Of 340,000 or so clones listed, about 83% were seen once; the top ten hold approximately 3%. The chain uses TRBV24-1 and TRBJ2-5; 10 positions agree with TRBD1. The sample consisted of peripheral blood. This TCR was recovered from a man aged 30 to 45 with active or convalescent COVID-19. CDR3 sequence (DNA): TGTGCCACCGCGGACCGGACAGGGGGCCAAGAGACCCAGTACTTC. It encodes CATADRTGGQETQYF.